The rows below give T cell receptor beta chains drawn from one sample of a study of CD8 T cells in ankylosing spondylitis. TCRdb itself ran the 5' RACE reads through MiXCR, one entry per CDR3 protein. This sample has fewer than 450,000 distinct CDR3 sequences, with 17% found just once. Sequencing used blood, either unsorted or a sorted T cell fraction (not recorded which). These receptors originate from a male donor with ankylosing spondylitis. Both conserved end residues are trimmed from each CDR3. A D gene is named only where the DNA matches it firmly.

CDR3aa: ASRRDRTNEKLF; v_gene: TRBV11-2; d_gene: TRBD1
CDR3aa: ASSLGQGSIGLDEQF; v_gene: TRBV7-9; d_gene: TRBD1
CDR3aa: ASSSGQGTAGELF; v_gene: TRBV11-2; d_gene: TRBD1
CDR3aa: ASSLGQGIGEAF; v_gene: TRBV5-1; d_gene: TRBD1
CDR3aa: SARDFGSSGGPNEQF; v_gene: TRBV20-1; d_gene: TRBD2
CDR3aa: ASQQEGRSGNTIY; v_gene: TRBV2; d_gene: NA
CDR3aa: SGLPGLAGAFYEQY; v_gene: TRBV20-1; d_gene: TRBD2
CDR3aa: ASSRTGDDEQF; v_gene: TRBV18; d_gene: TRBD1
CDR3aa: SARDSRTSGKEQY; v_gene: TRBV20-1; d_gene: TRBD2
CDR3aa: ASSPDWTGEQY; v_gene: TRBV18; d_gene: NA
CDR3aa: ASSERLAGKETQY; v_gene: TRBV2; d_gene: TRBD2
CDR3aa: SAREDFRGVSEAF; v_gene: TRBV20-1; d_gene: NA
CDR3aa: ASSVKPTGAGNTIY; v_gene: TRBV9; d_gene: TRBD1
CDR3aa: ASRTSGRGSEQY; v_gene: TRBV2; d_gene: TRBD2
CDR3aa: ASSQVWPQGAETQY; v_gene: TRBV4-3; d_gene: TRBD1
CDR3aa: SARDGGSETQY; v_gene: TRBV20-1; d_gene: NA
CDR3aa: ASSLDRSSYEQY; v_gene: TRBV7-2; d_gene: NA
CDR3aa: ATSRSPDLNWNTIY; v_gene: TRBV15; d_gene: NA
CDR3aa: SARDPLPSSGGQY; v_gene: TRBV20-1; d_gene: NA
CDR3aa: ASSFTGYSYNEQF; v_gene: TRBV11-2; d_gene: NA
CDR3aa: SVGAAGQSGQPQH; v_gene: TRBV29-1; d_gene: NA
CDR3aa: ASSSMTGVTEAF; v_gene: TRBV5-5; d_gene: TRBD1
CDR3aa: ASSLDRKNTGELF; v_gene: TRBV5-1; d_gene: NA
CDR3aa: SARRQGMRAF; v_gene: TRBV20-1; d_gene: NA
CDR3aa: ASRRQGQMNTEAF; v_gene: TRBV7-2; d_gene: TRBD1
CDR3aa: ASSWGTGTF; v_gene: TRBV6-5; d_gene: NA
CDR3aa: SARGYGAGAVGDTQY; v_gene: TRBV20-1; d_gene: TRBD2
CDR3aa: SVNRDSKNIQY; v_gene: TRBV29-1; d_gene: TRBD1
CDR3aa: ASSQAGGSLSSYNEQF; v_gene: TRBV4-2; d_gene: NA
CDR3aa: ASRAGTGKTEAF; v_gene: TRBV10-2; d_gene: TRBD1
CDR3aa: ASSLSYRGRNYGYT; v_gene: TRBV12-3/TRBV12-4; d_gene: TRBD1
CDR3aa: SAVSGRAGDEQF; v_gene: TRBV20-1; d_gene: TRBD2
CDR3aa: SASRGRINQPQH; v_gene: TRBV20-1; d_gene: TRBD1
CDR3aa: ASSRTGLSTDTQY; v_gene: TRBV7-9; d_gene: NA
CDR3aa: ASSSWDEQY; v_gene: TRBV28; d_gene: NA
CDR3aa: ASSVLYGYT; v_gene: TRBV2; d_gene: NA
CDR3aa: ASSQAPGASNTEAF; v_gene: TRBV14; d_gene: NA
CDR3aa: ASSLGQAGGPTGELF; v_gene: TRBV13; d_gene: TRBD2
CDR3aa: SATSGAPDTQY; v_gene: TRBV20-1; d_gene: NA
CDR3aa: MAGSTGELF; v_gene: TRBV29-1; d_gene: NA
CDR3aa: ASSLQGAGNEKLF; v_gene: TRBV11-2; d_gene: TRBD1
CDR3aa: SVVVFGTDTIY; v_gene: TRBV29-1; d_gene: NA
CDR3aa: ASSFGQAPNQPQH; v_gene: TRBV7-9; d_gene: NA
CDR3aa: ASRMERGGDFDEQF; v_gene: TRBV12-3/TRBV12-4; d_gene: TRBD2
CDR3aa: ASSRSGEASTQY; v_gene: TRBV7-7; d_gene: NA
CDR3aa: SAPTQARGNQPQH; v_gene: TRBV20-1; d_gene: NA
CDR3aa: ASSLALWSDSGDTQY; v_gene: TRBV7-9; d_gene: NA
CDR3aa: AITPGTGGYEQY; v_gene: TRBV10-3; d_gene: TRBD1